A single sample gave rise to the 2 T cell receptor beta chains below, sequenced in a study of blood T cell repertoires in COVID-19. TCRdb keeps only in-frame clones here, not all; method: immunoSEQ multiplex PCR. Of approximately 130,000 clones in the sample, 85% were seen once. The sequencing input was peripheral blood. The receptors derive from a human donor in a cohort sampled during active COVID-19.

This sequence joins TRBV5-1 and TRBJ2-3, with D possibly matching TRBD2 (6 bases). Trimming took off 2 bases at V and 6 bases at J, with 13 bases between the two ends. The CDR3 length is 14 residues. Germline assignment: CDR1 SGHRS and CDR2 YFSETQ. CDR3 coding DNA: TGCGCCAGCAGCTTAGGATCAGGAGGGGATACGCAGTATTTT. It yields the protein CASSLGSGGDTQYF.

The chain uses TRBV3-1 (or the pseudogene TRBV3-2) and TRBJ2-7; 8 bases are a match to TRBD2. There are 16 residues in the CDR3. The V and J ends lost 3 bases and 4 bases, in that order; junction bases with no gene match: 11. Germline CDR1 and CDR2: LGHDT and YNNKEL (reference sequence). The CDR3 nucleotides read TGTGCCAGCAGCCATGCGTCCACGACTAGCGTGTACGAGCAGTACGTC. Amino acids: CASSHASTTSVYEQYV.